The 28 T cell receptor beta chains presented below share a single source sample, sequenced in a study of OX40 agonist ivuxolimab in advanced cancers. Data came from immunoSEQ multiplex PCR; TCRdb stores just in-frame clones and leaves some out. Here the sample spans around 35,000 clones, around 85% being singletons. This specimen consisted of CD4+ or CD8+ T cells sorted from blood, obtained in a trial of the OX40 agonist ivuxolimab. The receptors were sampled from an adult with an advanced solid tumor such as melanoma, head and neck, liver or kidney cancer.

By share, this clone ranks as medium-sized. The chain combines TRBV7-3 with TRBJ2-7, with unresolved D. The CDR3 loop spans 14 amino acids. Germline values: CDR1 SGHTA, CDR2 FQGTGA. Trimming left V 2 bases short and J 0 bases short, with 8 bases between. In nucleotides, the CDR3 is TGTGCCAGCAGCTTAGGTCCCAGCTCCTACGAGCAGTACTTC. It specifies CASSLGPSSYEQYF.

This rearrangement joins TRBV28 to TRBJ2-1; tentative D call: TRBD1 (6 bases). Germline CDR1 reads MDHEN; CDR2 reads SYDVKM. CDR3 size: 15 residues. The ends were cut back, 2 bases at V and 5 bases at J, with 13 bases in the middle. The CDR3 protein is CASSLLLGADNEQFF. The CDR3 DNA follows: TGTGCCAGCAGTTTACTACTGGGGGCAGACAATGAGCAGTTCTTC. The full variable domain, rest sourced from reference TRBV28 and TRBJ2-1, is DVKVTQSSRYLVKRTGEKVFLECVQDMDHENMFWYRQDPGLGLRLIYFSYDVKMKEKGDIPEGYSVSREKKERFSLILESASTNQTSMYLCASSLLLGADNEQFFGPGTRLTVL.

This clone has only one observation. This chain joins TRBV4-1 and TRBJ2-3, with TRBD2 matching over 9 bases. The CDR3 runs 17 residues. Unmatched junction bases numbered 12, after V lost 6 bases and J lost 2 bases. Germline V gives CDR1 MGHRA, CDR2 YSYEKL. The CDR3 nucleotides read TGCGCCAGCAGGCATCAGGGGCGGGGGGGTGACACAGATACGCAGTATTTT. Amino acid sequence: CASRHQGRGGDTDTQYF.

This clone is medium-sized in the sample. The V and J genes are TRBV7-2 and TRBJ1-6; D uncertain. Germline CDR1 reads SGHTA; CDR2 reads FQGNSA. The CDR3 loop spans 14 amino acids. V dropped 3 bases and J dropped 0 bases, with 3 bases sitting between them. As DNA, the CDR3 is TGTGCCAGCAGCTTGAGCTCCTATAATTCACCCCTCCACTTT. Protein sequence: CASSLSSYNSPLHF.

V and J are TRBV5-1 and TRBJ1-1; D is unresolved. The germline gives CDR1 SGHRS, CDR2 YFSETQ. This CDR3 is 15 amino acids long. With 0 bases removed from V and 3 bases from J, the gap between germline ends came to 12 bases. This CDR3 is CASSLAPGRDTEAFF. In DNA, the CDR3 is TGCGCCAGCAGCTTGGCCCCGGGTCGGGACACTGAAGCTTTCTTT.

The CDR3 region is CASGPKGQGENTIYF. Here the CDR3 DNA reads TGCGCCAGCGGCCCCAAGGGACAGGGGGAAAACACCATATATTTT. The rearrangement joins TRBV10-1 to TRBJ1-3; 11 bases match TRBD1. The CDR3 runs to 15 residues. Trimming at V came to 8 bases and at J to 6 bases, leaving 9 bases not matched to a gene. Germline V gene data show CDR1 as WNHNN and CDR2 as SYGVQD (reference sequence).

J is TRBJ1-1 and V is TRBV28; 8 bases map to TRBD1. V was clipped by 6 bases and J by 0 bases; unmatched bases: 6. The length of the CDR3 is 15 residues. Germline assignment: CDR1 MDHEN and CDR2 SYDVKM. The CDR3 region is CASSEPGQVNTEAFF. CDR3 nucleotide sequence: TGTGCCAGCAGCGAACCGGGACAGGTGAACACTGAAGCTTTCTTT. The full variable domain, rest sourced from reference TRBV28 and TRBJ1-1, is DVKVTQSSRYLVKRTGEKVFLECVQDMDHENMFWYRQDPGLGLRLIYFSYDVKMKEKGDIPEGYSVSREKKERFSLILESASTNQTSMYLCASSEPGQVNTEAFFGQGTRLTVV.

This chain links TRBV5-1 with TRBJ2-7; 8 bases map to TRBD2. V gave up 2 bases and J gave up 3 bases; unmatched junction bases: 10. This CDR3 contains 16 residues. From germline, CDR1 is SGHRS and CDR2 YFSETQ. This CDR3 reads CASSFRERGLNYEQYF. The CDR3 DNA reads as TGCGCCAGCAGCTTCAGAGAGCGGGGGTTAAACTACGAGCAGTACTTC.

This sequence joins TRBV7-9 and TRBJ2-2; D tentatively reads TRBD1 or TRBD2 (6 bases each). V was shortened by 5 bases and J by 7 bases, with 20 bases between the two germline ends. The CDR3 totals 16 residues. CDR1 SEHNR and CDR2 FQNEAQ come from the germline V gene (reference sequence). CDR3 nucleotide sequence: TGTGCCAGCAGCCAAAAGGGGGGCGCGAGATACGGGGAGCTGTTTTTT. Its translation is CASSQKGGARYGELFF.

The chain uses TRBV7-9 and TRBJ1-4; D gene unclear. V shed 6 bases and J shed 2 bases, with 7 bases lying between them. CDR1 is SEHNR and CDR2 is FQNEAQ in the germline V gene (reference sequence). The CDR3 runs to 13 residues. This chain's CDR3 is CASSYSTNEKLFF. CDR3 nucleotide sequence: TGTGCCAGCAGTTACTCCACTAATGAAAAACTGTTTTTT. The full variable domain, completed using reference TRBV7-9 and TRBJ1-4, is DTGVSQNPRHKITKRGQNVTFRCDPISEHNRLYWYRQTLGQGPEFLTYFQNEAQLEKSRLLSDRFSAERPKGSFSTLEIQRTEQGDSAMYLCASSYSTNEKLFFGSGTQLSVL.

The V gene is TRBV30, the J gene TRBJ1-6, with TRBD1 matching 10 bases. Losses at the gene ends were 2 bases for V and 8 bases for J; bases not matched to a gene: 3. The CDR3 has 14 residues. The germline gives CDR1 GTSNPN, CDR2 SVGIG (reference sequence). CDR3 coding DNA: TGTGCCTGGAGTTCCGGGACAGGGGATTCACCCCTCCACTTT. Its translation is CAWSSGTGDSPLHF.

This rearrangement joins TRBV6-5 to TRBJ1-4; maybe TRBD1 (5 bases). Germline assignment: CDR1 MNHEY and CDR2 SVGAGI. V lost 6 bases and J 6 bases, leaving 14 bases between the germline ends. The CDR3 loop spans 14 amino acids. The CDR3 is CASRPDWGDEKLFF. In DNA form, the CDR3 reads TGTGCCAGCAGACCCGACTGGGGGGATGAAAAACTGTTTTTT.

This chain uses TRBV5-1 with TRBJ1-2; 7 bases line up with TRBD1. Looked up from germline, CDR1 is SGHRS and CDR2 is YFSETQ. Trimming cost V 4 bases and J 2 bases; bases outside gene matches: 5. This CDR3 is built from 14 residues. In DNA form, the CDR3 reads TGCGCCAGCAGCACGGACAGGCAAAACTATGGCTACACCTTC. Protein sequence: CASSTDRQNYGYTF.

V and J are TRBV10-3 and TRBJ2-1; 9 bases are shared with TRBD2. The V gene end was trimmed by 4 bases and the J gene end by 4 bases; junction bases not matched to a gene: 8. Per the germline V gene, CDR1 is ENHRY and CDR2 is SYGVKD. CDR3 length: 16 amino acids. CDR3 amino acids: CAISVGAGGQYNEQFF. In DNA form, the CDR3 reads TGTGCCATCAGTGTAGGCGCGGGGGGGCAATACAATGAGCAGTTCTTC.

The CDR3 DNA sequence: TGTGCCAGCAGTTTAGATGCGGGACTAGCAATGTATGAGCAGTTCTTC. Residues: CASSLDAGLAMYEQFF. V and J are TRBV27 and TRBJ2-1; TRBD2 agrees at 9 bases. The CDR3 extends over 16 amino acids. Germline-derived CDR1 and CDR2 are MNHEY and SMNVEV (reference sequence). V was clipped by 2 bases and J by 8 bases; unmatched bases: 10.

J is TRBJ1-1 and V is TRBV7-8; TRBD1 matches 7 bases. The length of the CDR3 is 16 residues. V shed 4 bases, J shed 1 base, and the junction held 9 bases outside the gene matches. Germline CDR1 SGHVS, CDR2 FQNEAQ. Here the CDR3 DNA reads TGTGCCAGCAGCTCAGGGGGGGGACATCAGAACACTGAAGCTTTCTTT. It encodes CASSSGGGHQNTEAFF. Together with reference TRBV7-8 and TRBJ1-1, the CDR3 gives the full variable domain: GAGVSQSPRYKVAKRGQDVALRCDPISGHVSLFWYQQALGQGPEFLTYFQNEAQLDKSGLPSDRFFAERPEGSVSTLKIQRTQQEDSAVYLCASSSGGGHQNTEAFFGQGTRLTVV.

The chain carries TRBV6-1 and TRBJ2-7; D not certain. V lost 2 bases to trimming and J lost 2 bases, with 7 bases between them. This CDR3 is 13 amino acids long. CDR1 MNHNS and CDR2 SASEGT come from the germline V gene. In DNA form, the CDR3 reads TGTGCCAGCAGTGAAACGGGTCCCTACGAGCAGTACTTC. It translates to CASSETGPYEQYF.

The rearrangement joins TRBV2 to TRBJ2-1; TRBD1 matches at 7 bases. The CDR3 spans 15 residues. Germline-derived CDR1 and CDR2 are SNHLY and FYNNEI. V lost 3 bases and J lost 0; bases outside the gene matches: 2. The CDR3 DNA reads TGTGCCAGCAGTGAGGGGACAGCCTCCTACAATGAGCAGTTCTTC. Translating gives CASSEGTASYNEQFF.

By share of the sample, this clone is medium-sized. The V gene is TRBV2, the J gene TRBJ2-2, with D perhaps TRBD1 or TRBD2 (6 bases each). The CDR3 contains 17 residues. Germline loops: CDR1 SNHLY, CDR2 FYNNEI. Between the trimmed V and J ends, which lost 3 bases and 2 bases, there was a span of 16 bases. The CDR3 region is CASSEVGGTINTGELFF. The CDR3 DNA sequence: TGTGCCAGCAGTGAGGTTGGGGGGACAATTAACACCGGGGAGCTGTTTTTT.

The CDR3 loop reads CASSYSEGLNTEAFF. Written as DNA, the CDR3 is TGTGCCAGCAGTTACTCGGAGGGGCTGAACACTGAAGCTTTCTTT. The genes are TRBV6-5 and TRBJ1-1, with D possibly matching TRBD1 (5 bases). The CDR3 consists of 15 residues. The ends were cut back, 0 bases at V and 0 bases at J, with 8 bases in the middle. CDR1 and CDR2 from the germline V gene are MNHEY and SVGAGI.

This clone appeared a few times. V and J are TRBV11-2 and TRBJ1-4; 8 bases fit TRBD1. J lost 10 bases, V lost 4 bases, and 2 bases had no gene match. CDR3 length equals 12 residues. Germline-derived CDR1 and CDR2 are SGHAT and FQNNGV. Here the CDR3 reads CASSSGQGKLFF. CDR3 sequence (DNA): TGTGCCAGCAGCTCTGGACAGGGAAAACTGTTTTTT.

This chain uses TRBV2 with TRBJ1-2; no clear D gene. Germline CDR1 SNHLY, CDR2 FYNNEI. The V end lost 3 bases, the J end lost 7 bases, and 12 bases lay between the germline ends. The CDR3 has 13 residues. The CDR3 DNA reads as TGTGCCAGCAGTGATGGGATGGGAGGTGGCTACACCTTC. It translates to CASSDGMGGGYTF.

This clone was detected only a few times. This chain connects TRBV5-8 to TRBJ2-5; 12 bases map to TRBD2. The J call could be wrong; TRBJ2-7 is a better fit for the DNA end. Germline CDR1 and CDR2: SGHTS and YDEGEE. The CDR3 is 16 residues long. The CDR3 region is CASSLPSGLAGYEQYF. The CDR3 DNA sequence: TGTGCCAGCAGCTTGCCCTCGGGACTAGCGGGCTACGAGCAGTACTTC.

This chain connects TRBV7-7 to TRBJ2-3; 7 bases are a match to TRBD2. This CDR3 is 15 amino acids long. Germline CDR1 is SSHAT and CDR2 is FNYEAQ (reference sequence). The ends lost 1 base at V and 4 bases at J; junction bases unmatched: 5. CDR3 sequence (DNA): TGTGCCAGCAGCTTAGACGGGACTACGTCAGATACGCAGTATTTT. Protein: CASSLDGTTSDTQYF.

The V gene is TRBV7-2, the J gene TRBJ1-5, with D unclear. This CDR3 has 15 residues. The germline V gene encodes CDR1 SGHTA and CDR2 FQGNSA. V was clipped by 2 bases and J by 0 bases, with 8 bases between them. The CDR3 reads CASSLSVDSNQPQHF. Written as DNA, the CDR3 is TGTGCCAGCAGCTTATCCGTCGATAGCAATCAGCCCCAGCATTTT.

This chain joins TRBV30 and TRBJ1-3, with D possibly TRBD1 on 6 matching bases. V lost 3 bases and J lost 0, with 9 bases in between. There are 14 residues in the CDR3. CDR1 and CDR2 (germline): GTSNPN, SVGIG (reference sequence). CDR3 DNA sequence: TGTGCCTGGAGCGCAGGGGACTCTGGAAACACCATATATTTT. Its translation is CAWSAGDSGNTIYF.

This clone was observed a single time. The V and J genes are TRBV12-5 and TRBJ2-7; TRBD1 matches 12 bases. V shed 2 bases and J 0 bases; nucleotides not matched to a gene: 8. Germline V gives CDR1 LGHNT, CDR2 FRNRAP. This CDR3 has 18 residues. CDR3 amino acids: CASGLSRDRGLSSYEQYF. CDR3 coding DNA: TGTGCTAGTGGTTTGTCTCGGGACAGGGGGCTCAGCTCCTACGAGCAGTACTTC.

The gene calls are TRBV5-5 and TRBJ1-2, with 7 bases that match TRBD1. Germline V CDR1 and CDR2: SGHKS, YYEKEE (reference sequence). The CDR3 spans 19 residues. V shed 1 base and J 6 bases; nucleotides not matched to a gene: 21. CDR3 in DNA: TGTGCCAGCAGCTTGAGTAAATGGGGTACGAGTGGACAGGCGGATGGCTACACCTTC. It yields the protein CASSLSKWGTSGQADGYTF.